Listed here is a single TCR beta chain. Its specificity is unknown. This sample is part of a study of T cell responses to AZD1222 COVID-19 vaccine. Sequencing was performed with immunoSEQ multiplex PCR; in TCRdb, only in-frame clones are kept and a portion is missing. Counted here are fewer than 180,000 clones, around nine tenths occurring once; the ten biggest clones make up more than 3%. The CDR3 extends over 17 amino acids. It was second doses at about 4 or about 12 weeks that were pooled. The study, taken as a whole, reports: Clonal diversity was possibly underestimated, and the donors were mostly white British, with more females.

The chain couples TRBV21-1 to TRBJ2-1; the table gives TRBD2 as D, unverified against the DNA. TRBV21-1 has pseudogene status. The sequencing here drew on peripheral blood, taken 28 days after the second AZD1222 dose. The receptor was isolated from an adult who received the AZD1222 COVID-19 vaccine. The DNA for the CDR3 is TGTGCCAGCATTCCAAAGAGAGGGACTAGCGGGAACAATGAGCAGTTCTTC. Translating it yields CASIPKRGTSGNNEQFF.